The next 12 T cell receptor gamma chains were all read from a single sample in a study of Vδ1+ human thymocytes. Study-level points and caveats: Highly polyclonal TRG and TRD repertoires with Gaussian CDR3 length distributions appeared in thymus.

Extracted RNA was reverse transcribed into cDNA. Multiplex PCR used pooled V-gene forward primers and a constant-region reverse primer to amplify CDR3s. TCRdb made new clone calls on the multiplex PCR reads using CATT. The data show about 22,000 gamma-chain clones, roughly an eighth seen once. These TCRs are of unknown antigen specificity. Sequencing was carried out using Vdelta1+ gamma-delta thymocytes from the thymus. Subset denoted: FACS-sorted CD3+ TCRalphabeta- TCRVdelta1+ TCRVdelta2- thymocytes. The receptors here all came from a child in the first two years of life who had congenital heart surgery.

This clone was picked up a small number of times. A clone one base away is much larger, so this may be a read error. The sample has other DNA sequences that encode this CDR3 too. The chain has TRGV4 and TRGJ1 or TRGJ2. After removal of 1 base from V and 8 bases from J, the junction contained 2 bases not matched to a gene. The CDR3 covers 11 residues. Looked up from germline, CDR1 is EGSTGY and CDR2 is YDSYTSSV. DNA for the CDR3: TGTGCCACCTGGGATGGTAATAAGAAACTCTTT. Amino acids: CATWDGNKKLF.

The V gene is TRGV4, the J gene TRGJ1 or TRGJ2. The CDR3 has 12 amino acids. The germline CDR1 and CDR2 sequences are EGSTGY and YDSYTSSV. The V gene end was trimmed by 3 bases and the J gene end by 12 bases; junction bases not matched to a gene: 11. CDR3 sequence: CATWDPKGGKLF. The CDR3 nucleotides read TGTGCCACCTGGGATCCTAAAGGGGGGAAACTCTTT.

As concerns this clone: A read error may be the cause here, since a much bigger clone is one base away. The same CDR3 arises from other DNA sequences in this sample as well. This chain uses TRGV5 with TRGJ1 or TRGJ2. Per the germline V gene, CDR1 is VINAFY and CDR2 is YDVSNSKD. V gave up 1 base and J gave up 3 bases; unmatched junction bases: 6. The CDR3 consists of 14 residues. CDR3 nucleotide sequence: TGTGCCACCTGGGACAGCCCCCTTTATTATAAGAAACTCTTT. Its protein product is CATWDSPLYYKKLF.

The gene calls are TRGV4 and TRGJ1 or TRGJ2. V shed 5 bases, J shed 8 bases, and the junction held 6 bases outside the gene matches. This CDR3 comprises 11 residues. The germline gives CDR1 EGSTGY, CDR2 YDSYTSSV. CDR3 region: CATWGKDKKLF. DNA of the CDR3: TGTGCCACCTGGGGGAAGGATAAGAAACTCTTT.

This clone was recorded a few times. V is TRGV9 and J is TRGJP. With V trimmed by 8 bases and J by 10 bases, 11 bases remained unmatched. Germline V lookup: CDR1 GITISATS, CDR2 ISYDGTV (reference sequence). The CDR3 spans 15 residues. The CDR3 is CALYPLDLGKKIKVF. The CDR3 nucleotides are TGTGCCTTGTACCCGCTGGACTTGGGCAAAAAAATCAAGGTATTT.

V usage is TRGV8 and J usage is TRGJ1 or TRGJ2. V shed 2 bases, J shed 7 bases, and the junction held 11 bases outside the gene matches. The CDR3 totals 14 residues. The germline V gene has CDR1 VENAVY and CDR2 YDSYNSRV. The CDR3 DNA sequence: TGTGCCACCTGGGATATCCCAACTCCGTATAAGAAACTCTTT. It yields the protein CATWDIPTPYKKLF.

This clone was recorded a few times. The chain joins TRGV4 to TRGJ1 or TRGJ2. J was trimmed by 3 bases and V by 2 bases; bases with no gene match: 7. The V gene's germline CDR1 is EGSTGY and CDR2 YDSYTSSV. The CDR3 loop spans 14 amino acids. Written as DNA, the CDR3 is TGTGCCACCTGGGATGAAGAACCTTATTATAAGAAACTCTTT. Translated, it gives CATWDEEPYYKKLF.

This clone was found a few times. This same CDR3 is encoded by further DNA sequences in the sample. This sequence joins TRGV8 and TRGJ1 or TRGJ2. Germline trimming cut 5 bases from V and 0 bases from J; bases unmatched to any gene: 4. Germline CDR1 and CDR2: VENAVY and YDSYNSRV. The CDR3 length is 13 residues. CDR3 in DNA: TGTGCCACCTGGGGCCCGAATTATTATAAGAAACTCTTT. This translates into CATWGPNYYKKLF.

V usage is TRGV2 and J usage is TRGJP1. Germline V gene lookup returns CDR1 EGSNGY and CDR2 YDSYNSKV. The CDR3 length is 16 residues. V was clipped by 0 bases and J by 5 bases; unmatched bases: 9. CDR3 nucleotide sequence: TGTGCCACCTGGGACGGGCATACACAGACTGGTTGGTTCAAGATATTT. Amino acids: CATWDGHTQTGWFKIF.

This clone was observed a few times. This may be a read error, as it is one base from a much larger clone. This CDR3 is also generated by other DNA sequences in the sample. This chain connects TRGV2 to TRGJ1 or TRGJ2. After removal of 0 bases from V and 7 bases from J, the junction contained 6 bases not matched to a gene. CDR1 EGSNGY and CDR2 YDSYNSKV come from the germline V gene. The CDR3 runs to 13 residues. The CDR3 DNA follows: TGTGCCACCTGGGACGGGCCGTGGTATAAGAAACTCTTT. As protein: CATWDGPWYKKLF.

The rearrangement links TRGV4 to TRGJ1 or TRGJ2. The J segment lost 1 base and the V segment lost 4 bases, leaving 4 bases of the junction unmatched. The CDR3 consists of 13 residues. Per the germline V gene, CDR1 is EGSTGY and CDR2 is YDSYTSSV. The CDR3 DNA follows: TGTGCCACCTGGGACACAAATTATTATAAGAAACTCTTT. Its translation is CATWDTNYYKKLF.

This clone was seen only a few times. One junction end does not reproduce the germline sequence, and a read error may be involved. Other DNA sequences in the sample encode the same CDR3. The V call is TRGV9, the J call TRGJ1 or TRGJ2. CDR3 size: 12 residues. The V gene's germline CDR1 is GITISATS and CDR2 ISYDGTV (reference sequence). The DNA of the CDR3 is TGTGCCCTGTGGTCTTTTTATTATAAGAAACTCTTT. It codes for CALWSFYYKKLF.